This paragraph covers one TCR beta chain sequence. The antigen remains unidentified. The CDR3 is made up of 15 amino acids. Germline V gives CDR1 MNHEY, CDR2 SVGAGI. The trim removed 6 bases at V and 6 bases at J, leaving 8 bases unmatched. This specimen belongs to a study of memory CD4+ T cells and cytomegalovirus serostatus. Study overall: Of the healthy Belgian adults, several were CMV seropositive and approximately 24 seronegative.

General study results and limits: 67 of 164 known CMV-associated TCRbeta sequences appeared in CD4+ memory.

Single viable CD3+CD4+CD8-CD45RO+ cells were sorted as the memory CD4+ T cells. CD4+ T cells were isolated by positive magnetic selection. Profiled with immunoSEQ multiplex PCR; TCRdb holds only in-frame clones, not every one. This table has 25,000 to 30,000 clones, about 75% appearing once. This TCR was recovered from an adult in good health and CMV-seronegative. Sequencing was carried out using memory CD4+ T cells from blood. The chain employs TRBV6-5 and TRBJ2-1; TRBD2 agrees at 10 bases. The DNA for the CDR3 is TGTGCCAGCAGGTCAGCTAGCGGGAGTATCAATGAGCAGTTCTTC. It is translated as CASRSASGSINEQFF.